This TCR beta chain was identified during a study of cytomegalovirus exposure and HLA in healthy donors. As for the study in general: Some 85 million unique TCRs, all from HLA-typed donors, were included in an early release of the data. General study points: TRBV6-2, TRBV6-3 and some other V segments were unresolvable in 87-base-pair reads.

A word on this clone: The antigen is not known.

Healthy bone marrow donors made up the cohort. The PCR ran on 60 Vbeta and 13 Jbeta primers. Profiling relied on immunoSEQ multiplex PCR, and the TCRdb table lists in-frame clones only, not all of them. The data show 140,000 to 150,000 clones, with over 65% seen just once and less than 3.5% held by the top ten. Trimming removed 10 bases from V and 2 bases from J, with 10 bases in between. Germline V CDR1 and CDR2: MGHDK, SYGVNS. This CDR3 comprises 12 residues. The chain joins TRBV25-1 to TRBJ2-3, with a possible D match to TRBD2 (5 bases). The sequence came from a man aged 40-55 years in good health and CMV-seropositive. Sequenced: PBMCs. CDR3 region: CATGDNTDTQYF. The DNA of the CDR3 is TGTGCCACCGGGGATAACACAGATACGCAGTATTTT.